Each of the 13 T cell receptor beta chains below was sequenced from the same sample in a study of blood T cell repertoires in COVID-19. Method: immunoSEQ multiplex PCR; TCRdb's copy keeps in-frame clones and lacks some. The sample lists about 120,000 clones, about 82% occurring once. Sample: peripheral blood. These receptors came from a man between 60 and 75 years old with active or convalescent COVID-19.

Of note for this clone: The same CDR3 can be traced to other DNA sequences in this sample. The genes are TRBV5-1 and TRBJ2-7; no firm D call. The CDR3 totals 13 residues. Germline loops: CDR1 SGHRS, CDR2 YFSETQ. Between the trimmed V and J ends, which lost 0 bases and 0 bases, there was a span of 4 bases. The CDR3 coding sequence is TGCGCCAGCAGCTTGGGCAGCTCCTACGAGCAGTACTTC. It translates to CASSLGSSYEQYF.

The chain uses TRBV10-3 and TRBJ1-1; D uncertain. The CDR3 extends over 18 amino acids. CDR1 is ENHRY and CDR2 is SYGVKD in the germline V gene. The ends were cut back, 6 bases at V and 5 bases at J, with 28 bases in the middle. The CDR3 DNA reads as TGTGCCATCAGGGACCCGAACTTCGGGGTACCGCCTGGGACTGAAGCTTTCTTT. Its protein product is CAIRDPNFGVPPGTEAFF.

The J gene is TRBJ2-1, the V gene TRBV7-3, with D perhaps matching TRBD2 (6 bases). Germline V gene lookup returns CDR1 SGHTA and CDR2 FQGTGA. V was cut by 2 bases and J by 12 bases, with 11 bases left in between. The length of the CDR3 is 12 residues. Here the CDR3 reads CASSLPGDRQFF. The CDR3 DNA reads TGTGCCAGCAGCTTACCGGGGGACCGGCAGTTCTTC.

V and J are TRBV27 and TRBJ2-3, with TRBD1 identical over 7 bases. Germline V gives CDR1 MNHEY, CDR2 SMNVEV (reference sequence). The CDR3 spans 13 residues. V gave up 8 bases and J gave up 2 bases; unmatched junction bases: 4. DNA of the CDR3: TGTGCCAGCTGGGGGACAGTCACAGATACGCAGTATTTT. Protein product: CASWGTVTDTQYF.

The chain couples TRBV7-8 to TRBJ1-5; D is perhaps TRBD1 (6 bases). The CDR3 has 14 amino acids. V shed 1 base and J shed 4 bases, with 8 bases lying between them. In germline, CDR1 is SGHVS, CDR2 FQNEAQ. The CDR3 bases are TGTGCCAGCAGCTTAGGACAGGCGAATCAGCCCCAGCATTTT. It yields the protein CASSLGQANQPQHF.

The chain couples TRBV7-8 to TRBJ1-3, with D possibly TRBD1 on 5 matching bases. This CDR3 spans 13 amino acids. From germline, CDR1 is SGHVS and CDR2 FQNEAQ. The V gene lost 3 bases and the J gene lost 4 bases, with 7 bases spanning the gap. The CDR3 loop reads CASSFRTGNTIYF. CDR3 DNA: TGTGCCAGCAGCTTTAGGACAGGAAACACCATATATTTT.

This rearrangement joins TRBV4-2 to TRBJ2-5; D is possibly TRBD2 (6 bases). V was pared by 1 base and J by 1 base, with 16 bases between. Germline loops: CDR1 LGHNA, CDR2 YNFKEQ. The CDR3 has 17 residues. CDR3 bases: TGTGCCAGCAGCCAAGGCTTACATCGGGACTCCCAAGAGACCCAGTACTTC. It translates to CASSQGLHRDSQETQYF.

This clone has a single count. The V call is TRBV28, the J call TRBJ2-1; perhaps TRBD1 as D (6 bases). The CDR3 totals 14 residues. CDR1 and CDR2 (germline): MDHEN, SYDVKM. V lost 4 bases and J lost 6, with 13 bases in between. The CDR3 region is CASSSGAGVNEQFF. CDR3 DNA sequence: TGTGCCAGCAGTTCTGGGGCAGGGGTCAATGAGCAGTTCTTC. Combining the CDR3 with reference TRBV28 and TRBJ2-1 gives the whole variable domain DVKVTQSSRYLVKRTGEKVFLECVQDMDHENMFWYRQDPGLGLRLIYFSYDVKMKEKGDIPEGYSVSREKKERFSLILESASTNQTSMYLCASSSGAGVNEQFFGPGTRLTVL.

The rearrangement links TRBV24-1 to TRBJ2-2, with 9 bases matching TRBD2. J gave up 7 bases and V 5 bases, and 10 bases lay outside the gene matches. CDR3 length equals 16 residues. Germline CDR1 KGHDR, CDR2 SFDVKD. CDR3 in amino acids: CATSGLAEHEGGELFF. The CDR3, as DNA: TGTGCCACCAGTGGACTAGCGGAGCACGAGGGCGGGGAGCTGTTTTTT.

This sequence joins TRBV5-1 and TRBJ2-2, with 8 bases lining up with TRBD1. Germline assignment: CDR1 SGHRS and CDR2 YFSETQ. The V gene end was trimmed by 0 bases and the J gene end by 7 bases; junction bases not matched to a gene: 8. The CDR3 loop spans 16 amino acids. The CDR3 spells CASSLGAGGRIGELFF. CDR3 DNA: TGCGCCAGCAGCTTGGGGGCAGGGGGCCGTATCGGGGAGCTGTTTTTT.

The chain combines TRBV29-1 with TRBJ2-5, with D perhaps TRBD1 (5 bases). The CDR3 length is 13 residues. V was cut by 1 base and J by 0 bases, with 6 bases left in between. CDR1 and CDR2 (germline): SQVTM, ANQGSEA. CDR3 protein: CSVEAGYQETQYF. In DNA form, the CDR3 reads TGCAGCGTTGAAGCAGGGTACCAAGAGACCCAGTACTTC.

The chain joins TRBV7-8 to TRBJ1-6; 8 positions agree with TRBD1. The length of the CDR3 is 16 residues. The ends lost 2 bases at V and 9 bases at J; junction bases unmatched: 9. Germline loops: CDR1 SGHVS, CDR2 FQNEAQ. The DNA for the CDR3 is TGTGCCAGCAGCTTAAGTCTGACAGGGGTCGGTTCACCCCTCCACTTT. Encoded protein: CASSLSLTGVGSPLHF.

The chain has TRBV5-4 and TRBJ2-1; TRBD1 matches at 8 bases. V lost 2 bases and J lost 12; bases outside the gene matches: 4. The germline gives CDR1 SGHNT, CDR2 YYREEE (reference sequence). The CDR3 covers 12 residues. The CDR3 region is CASSLDDRGQFF. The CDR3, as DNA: TGTGCCAGCAGCTTAGATGACAGGGGGCAGTTCTTC.